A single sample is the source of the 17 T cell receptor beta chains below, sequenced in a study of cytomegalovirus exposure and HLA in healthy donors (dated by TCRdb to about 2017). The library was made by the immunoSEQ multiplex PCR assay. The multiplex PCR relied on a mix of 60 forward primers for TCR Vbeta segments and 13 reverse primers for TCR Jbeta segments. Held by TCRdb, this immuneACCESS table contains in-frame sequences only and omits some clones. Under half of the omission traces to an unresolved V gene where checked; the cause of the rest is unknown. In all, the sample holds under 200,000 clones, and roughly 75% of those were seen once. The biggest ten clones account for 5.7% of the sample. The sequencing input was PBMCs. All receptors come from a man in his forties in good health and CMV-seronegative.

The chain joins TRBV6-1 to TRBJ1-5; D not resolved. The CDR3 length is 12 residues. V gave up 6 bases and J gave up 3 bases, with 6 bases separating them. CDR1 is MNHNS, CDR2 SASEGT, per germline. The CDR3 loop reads CASRFNNQPQHF. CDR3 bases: TGTGCCAGCAGGTTCAACAATCAGCCCCAGCATTTT.

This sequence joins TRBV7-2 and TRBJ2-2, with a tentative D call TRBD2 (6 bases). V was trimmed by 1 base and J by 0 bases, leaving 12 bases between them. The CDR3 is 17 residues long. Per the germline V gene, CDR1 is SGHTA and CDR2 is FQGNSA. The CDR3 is CASSLVYGGTNTGELFF. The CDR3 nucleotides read TGTGCCAGCAGCTTAGTTTACGGCGGGACGAACACCGGGGAGCTGTTTTTT.

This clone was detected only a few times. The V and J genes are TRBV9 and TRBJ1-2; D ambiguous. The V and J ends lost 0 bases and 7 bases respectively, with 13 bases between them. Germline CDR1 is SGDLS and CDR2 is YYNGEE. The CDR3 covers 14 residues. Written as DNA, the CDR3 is TGTGCCAGCAGCGTAGAGGCCAGGTGGTCTGGCTACACCTTC. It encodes CASSVEARWSGYTF.

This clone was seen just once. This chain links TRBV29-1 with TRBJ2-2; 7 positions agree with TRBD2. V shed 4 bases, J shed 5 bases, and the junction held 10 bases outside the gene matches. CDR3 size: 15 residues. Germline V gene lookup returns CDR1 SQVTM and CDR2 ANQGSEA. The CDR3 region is CSVGKGGPGTGELFF. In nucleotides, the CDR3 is TGCAGCGTTGGAAAGGGAGGGCCGGGAACCGGGGAGCTGTTTTTT.

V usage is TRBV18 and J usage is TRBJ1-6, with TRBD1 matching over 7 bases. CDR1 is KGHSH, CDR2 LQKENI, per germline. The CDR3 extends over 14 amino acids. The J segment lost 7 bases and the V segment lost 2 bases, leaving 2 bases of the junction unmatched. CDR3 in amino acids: CASSPRGRNSPLHF. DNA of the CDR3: TGTGCCAGCTCACCAAGGGGGCGGAATTCACCCCTCCACTTT.

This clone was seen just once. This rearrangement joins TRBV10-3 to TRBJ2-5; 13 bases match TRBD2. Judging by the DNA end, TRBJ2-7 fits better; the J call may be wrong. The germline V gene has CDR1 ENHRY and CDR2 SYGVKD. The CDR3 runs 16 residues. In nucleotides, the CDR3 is TGTGCCATCAGTGAGAGGACTAGCGGGGGAACCTACGAGCAGTACTTC. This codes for CAISERTSGGTYEQYF.

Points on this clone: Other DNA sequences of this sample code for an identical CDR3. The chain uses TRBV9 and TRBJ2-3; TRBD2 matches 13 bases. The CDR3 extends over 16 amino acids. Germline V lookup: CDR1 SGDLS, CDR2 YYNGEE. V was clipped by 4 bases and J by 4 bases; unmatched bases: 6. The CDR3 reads CASSPRLAGGPDTQYF. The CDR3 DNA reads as TGTGCCAGCAGCCCCCGACTAGCGGGAGGCCCAGATACGCAGTATTTT.

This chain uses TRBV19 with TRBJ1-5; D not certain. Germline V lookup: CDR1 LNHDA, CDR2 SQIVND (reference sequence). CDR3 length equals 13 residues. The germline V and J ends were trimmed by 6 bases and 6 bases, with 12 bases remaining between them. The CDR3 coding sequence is TGTGCCAGTAGAGGTGAGAGAGGTCAGCCCCAGCATTTT. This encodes CASRGERGQPQHF.

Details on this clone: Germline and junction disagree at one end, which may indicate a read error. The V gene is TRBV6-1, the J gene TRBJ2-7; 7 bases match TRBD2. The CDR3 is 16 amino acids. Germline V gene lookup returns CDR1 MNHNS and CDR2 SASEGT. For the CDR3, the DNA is TGTGCCAGCAGGGAAGGGAGGGCATGGAGCTCCTACGAGCAGTACTTC. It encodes CASREGRAWSSYEQYF.

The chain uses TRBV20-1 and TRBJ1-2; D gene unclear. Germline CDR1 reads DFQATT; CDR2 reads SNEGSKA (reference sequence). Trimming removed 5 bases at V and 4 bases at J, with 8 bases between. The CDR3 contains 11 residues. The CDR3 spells CSARTSYGYTF. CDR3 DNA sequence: TGCAGTGCTCGAACTAGCTATGGCTACACCTTC.

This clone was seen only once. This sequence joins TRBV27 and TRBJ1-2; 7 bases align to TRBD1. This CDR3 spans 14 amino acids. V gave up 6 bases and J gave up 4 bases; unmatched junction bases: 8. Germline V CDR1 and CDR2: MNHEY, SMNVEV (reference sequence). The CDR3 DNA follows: TGTGCCAGCAGGGTGACAGGGAGCGCCTATGGCTACACCTTC. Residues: CASRVTGSAYGYTF.

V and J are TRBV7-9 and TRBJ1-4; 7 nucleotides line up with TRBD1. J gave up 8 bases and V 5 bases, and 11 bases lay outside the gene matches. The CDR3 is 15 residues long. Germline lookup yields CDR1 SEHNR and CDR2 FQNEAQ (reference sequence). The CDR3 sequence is CASSTRQGPREKLFF. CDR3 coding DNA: TGTGCCAGCAGCACCAGACAGGGCCCACGGGAAAAACTGTTTTTT.

The CDR3 nucleotides read TGTGCCACCAGCAGAGATTGGGCCCCAGGGTTCCGGCATTTT. Its translation: CATSRDWAPGFRHF. The rearrangement joins TRBV15 to TRBJ1-5, with a weak D call TRBD1 (5 bases). The CDR3 length is 14 residues. V was pared by 0 bases and J by 15 bases, with 18 bases between. The germline gives CDR1 LNHNV, CDR2 YYDKDF (reference sequence).

The CDR3 coding sequence is TGTGCCAGTAGCGACAGACAGGGACCCTACAATGAGCAGTTCTTC. Amino acid sequence: CASSDRQGPYNEQFF. The J gene is TRBJ2-1, the V gene TRBV19; 7 bases fit TRBD1. The germline V gene has CDR1 LNHDA and CDR2 SQIVND (reference sequence). V was clipped by 6 bases and J by 2 bases; unmatched bases: 7. The CDR3 runs to 15 residues.

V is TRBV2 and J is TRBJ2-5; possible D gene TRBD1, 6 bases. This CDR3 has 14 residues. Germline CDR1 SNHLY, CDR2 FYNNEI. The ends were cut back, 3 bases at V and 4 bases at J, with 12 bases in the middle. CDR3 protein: CASSDGTQGETQYF. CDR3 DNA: TGTGCCAGCAGTGACGGGACACAAGGAGAGACCCAGTACTTC.

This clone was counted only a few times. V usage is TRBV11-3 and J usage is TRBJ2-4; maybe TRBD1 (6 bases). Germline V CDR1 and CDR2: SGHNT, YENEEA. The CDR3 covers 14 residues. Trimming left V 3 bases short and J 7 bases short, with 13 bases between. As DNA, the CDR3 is TGTGCCAGCAGCTTTTCAGGGGTGGGTAACATTCAGTACTTC. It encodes CASSFSGVGNIQYF.

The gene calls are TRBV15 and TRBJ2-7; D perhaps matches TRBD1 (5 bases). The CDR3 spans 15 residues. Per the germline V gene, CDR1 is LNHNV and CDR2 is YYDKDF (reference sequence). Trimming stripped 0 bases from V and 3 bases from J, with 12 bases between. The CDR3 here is CATSRDRWGSYEQYF. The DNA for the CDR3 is TGTGCCACCAGCAGAGATCGTTGGGGCAGCTACGAGCAGTACTTC.